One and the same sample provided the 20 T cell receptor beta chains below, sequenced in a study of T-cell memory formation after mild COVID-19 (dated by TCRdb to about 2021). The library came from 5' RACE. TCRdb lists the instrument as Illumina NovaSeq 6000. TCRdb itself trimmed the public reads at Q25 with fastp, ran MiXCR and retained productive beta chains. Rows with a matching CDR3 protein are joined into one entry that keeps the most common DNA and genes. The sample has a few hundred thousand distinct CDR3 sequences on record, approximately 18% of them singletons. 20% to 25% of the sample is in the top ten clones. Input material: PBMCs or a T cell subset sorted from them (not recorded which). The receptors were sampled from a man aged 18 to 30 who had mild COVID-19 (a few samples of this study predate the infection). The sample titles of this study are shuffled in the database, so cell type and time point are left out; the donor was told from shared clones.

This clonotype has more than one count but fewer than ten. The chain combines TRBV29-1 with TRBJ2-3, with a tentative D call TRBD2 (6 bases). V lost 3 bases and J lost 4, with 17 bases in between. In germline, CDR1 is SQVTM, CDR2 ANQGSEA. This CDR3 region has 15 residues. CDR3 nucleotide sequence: TGCAGCGTTGAGAAGGGAAGGAGGGGAGCAGATACGCAGTATTTT. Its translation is CSVEKGRRGADTQYF.

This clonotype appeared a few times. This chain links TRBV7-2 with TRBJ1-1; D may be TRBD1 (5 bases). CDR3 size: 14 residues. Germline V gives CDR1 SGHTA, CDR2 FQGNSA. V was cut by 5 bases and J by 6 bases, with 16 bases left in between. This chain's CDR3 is CASSAGPLGAEAFF. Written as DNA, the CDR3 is TGTGCCAGCAGCGCCGGACCCCTGGGGGCTGAAGCTTTCTTT.

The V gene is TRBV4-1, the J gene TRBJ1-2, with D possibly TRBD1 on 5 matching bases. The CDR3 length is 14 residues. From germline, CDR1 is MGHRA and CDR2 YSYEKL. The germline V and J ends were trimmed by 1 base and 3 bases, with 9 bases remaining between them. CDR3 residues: CASSQVGRDYGYTF. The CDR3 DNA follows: TGCGCCAGCAGCCAAGTGGGCAGGGACTATGGCTACACCTTC.

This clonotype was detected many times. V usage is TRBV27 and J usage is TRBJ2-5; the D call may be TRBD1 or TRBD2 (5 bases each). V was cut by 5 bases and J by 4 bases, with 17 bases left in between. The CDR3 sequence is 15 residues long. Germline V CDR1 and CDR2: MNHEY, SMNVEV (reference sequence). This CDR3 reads CASSTGTFRTETQYF. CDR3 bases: TGTGCCAGCAGTACCGGGACGTTCCGTACAGAGACCCAGTACTTC.

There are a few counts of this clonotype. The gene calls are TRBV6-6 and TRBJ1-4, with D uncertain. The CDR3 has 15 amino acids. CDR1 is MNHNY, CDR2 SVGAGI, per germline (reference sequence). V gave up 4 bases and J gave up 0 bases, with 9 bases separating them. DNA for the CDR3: TGTGCCAGCAGTTCCCGGGCCGCAACTAATGAAAAACTGTTTTTT. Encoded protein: CASSSRAATNEKLFF.

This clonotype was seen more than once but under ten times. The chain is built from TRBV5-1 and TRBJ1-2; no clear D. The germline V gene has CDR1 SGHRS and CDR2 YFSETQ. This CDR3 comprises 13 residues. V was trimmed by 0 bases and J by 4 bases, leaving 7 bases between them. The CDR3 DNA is TGCGCCAGCAGCTTGGACCTGGGCTATGGCTACACCTTC. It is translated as CASSLDLGYGYTF.

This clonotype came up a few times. In DNA, the CDR3 is TGCGCCAGCAGCTTGGCGACAGGCGATACGCAGTATTTT. The encoded protein is CASSLATGDTQYF. The V gene is TRBV5-1, the J gene TRBJ2-3, with D maybe TRBD1 (6 bases). V dropped 0 bases and J dropped 6 bases, with 8 bases sitting between them. Germline loops: CDR1 SGHRS, CDR2 YFSETQ. CDR3 length: 13 residues.

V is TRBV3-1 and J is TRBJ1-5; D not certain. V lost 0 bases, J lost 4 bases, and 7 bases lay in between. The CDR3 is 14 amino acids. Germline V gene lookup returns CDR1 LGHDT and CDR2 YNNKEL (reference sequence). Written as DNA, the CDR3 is TGTGCCAGCAGCCAAGATTCGGTGAATCAGCCCCAGCATTTT. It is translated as CASSQDSVNQPQHF.

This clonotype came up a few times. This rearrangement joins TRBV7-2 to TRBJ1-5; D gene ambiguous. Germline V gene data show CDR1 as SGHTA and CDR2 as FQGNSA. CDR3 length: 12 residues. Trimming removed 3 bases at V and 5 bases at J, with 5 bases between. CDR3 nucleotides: TGTGCCAGCAGCTTCCCATATCAGCCCCAGCATTTT. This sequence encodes CASSFPYQPQHF.

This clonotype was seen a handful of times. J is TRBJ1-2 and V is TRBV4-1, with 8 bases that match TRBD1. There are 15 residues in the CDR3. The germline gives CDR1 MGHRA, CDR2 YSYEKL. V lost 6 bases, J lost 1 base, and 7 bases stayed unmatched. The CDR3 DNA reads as TGCGCCAGCAGTAGGGCGACAGGGGATAACTATGGCTACACCTTC. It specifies CASSRATGDNYGYTF.

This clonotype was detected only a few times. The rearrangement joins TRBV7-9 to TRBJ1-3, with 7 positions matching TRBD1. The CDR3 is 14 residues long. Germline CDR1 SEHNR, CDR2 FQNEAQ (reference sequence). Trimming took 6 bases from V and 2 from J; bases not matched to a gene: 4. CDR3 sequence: CASRYRGPGNTIYF. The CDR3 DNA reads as TGTGCCAGCAGGTACAGGGGACCTGGAAACACCATATATTTT.

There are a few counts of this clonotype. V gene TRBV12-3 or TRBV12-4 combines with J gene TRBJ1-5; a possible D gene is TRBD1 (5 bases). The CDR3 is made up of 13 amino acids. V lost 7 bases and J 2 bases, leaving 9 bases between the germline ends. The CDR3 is CASTGYRNQPQHF. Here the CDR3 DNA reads TGTGCCAGCACAGGGTATCGCAATCAGCCCCAGCATTTT.

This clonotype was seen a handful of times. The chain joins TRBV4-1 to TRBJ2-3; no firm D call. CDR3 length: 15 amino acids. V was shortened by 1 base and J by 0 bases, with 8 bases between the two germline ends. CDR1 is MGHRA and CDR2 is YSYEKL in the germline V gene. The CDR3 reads CASSQVKQSTDTQYF. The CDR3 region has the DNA TGCGCCAGCAGCCAAGTTAAGCAAAGCACAGATACGCAGTATTTT.

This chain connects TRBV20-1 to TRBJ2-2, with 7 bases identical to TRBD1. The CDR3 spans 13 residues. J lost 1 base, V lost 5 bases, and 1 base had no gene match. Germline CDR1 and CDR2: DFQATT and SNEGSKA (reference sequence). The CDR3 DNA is TGCAGTGCTGGGACAGAGAACACCGGGGAGCTGTTTTTT. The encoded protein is CSAGTENTGELFF.

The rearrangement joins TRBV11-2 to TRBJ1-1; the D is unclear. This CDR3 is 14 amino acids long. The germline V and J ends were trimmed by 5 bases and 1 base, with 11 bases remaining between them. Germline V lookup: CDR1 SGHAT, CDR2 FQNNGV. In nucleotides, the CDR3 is TGTGCCAGCAGCAAACCGCATAAGAACACTGAAGCTTTCTTT. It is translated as CASSKPHKNTEAFF.

The CDR3 DNA reads as TGCGCCAGCAGCGTCGGACAGGGGTCCGGGGAGCTGTTTTTT. It encodes CASSVGQGSGELFF. The genes are TRBV5-1 and TRBJ2-2; 9 bases line up with TRBD1. The V gene end was trimmed by 4 bases and the J gene end by 6 bases; junction bases not matched to a gene: 4. The CDR3 contains 14 residues. Germline loops: CDR1 SGHRS, CDR2 YFSETQ.

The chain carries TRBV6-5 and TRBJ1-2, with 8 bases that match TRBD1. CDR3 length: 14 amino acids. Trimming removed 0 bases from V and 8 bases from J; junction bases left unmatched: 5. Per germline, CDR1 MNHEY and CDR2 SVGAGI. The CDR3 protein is CASSYSTGGGGYTF. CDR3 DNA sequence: TGTGCCAGCAGTTACTCCACAGGGGGAGGCGGCTACACCTTC.

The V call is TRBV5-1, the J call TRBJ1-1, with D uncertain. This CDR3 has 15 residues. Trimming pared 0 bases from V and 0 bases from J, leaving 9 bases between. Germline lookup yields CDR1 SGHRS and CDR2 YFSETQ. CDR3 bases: TGCGCCAGCAGCTTGGGGGATTTCCTGAACACTGAAGCTTTCTTT. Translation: CASSLGDFLNTEAFF. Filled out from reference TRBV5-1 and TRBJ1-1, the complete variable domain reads KAGVTQTPRYLIKTRGQQVTLSCSPISGHRSVSWYQQTPGQGLQFLFEYFSETQRNKGNFPGRFSGRQFSNSRSEMNVSTLELGDSALYLCASSLGDFLNTEAFFGQGTRLTVV.

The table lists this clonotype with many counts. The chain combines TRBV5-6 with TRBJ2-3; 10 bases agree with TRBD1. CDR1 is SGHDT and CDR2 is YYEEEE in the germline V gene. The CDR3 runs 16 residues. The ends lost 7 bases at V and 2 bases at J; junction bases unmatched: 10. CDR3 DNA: TGTGCCAGCGACAAGACAGGGGGCGTACTCACAGATACGCAGTATTTT. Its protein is CASDKTGGVLTDTQYF.

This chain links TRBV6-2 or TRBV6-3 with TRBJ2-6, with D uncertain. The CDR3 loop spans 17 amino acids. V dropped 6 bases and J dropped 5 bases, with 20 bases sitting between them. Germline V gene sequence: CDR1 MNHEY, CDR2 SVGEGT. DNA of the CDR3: TGTGCCAGCAGATCCCGGGCCCCCCAGCGTTGGGCCAACGTCCTGACTTTC. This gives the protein CASRSRAPQRWANVLTF.